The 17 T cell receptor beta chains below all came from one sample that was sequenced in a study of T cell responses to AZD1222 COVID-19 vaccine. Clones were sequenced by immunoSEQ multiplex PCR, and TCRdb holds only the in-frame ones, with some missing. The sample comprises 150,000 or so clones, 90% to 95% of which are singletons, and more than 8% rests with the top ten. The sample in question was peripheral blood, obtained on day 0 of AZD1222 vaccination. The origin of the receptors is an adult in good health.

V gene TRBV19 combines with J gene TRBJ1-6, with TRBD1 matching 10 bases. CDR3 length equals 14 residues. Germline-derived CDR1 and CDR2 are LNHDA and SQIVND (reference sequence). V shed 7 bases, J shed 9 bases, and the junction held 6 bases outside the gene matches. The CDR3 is CASTSGTGVSPLHF. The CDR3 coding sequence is TGTGCCAGTACTTCCGGGACAGGGGTTTCACCCCTCCACTTT.

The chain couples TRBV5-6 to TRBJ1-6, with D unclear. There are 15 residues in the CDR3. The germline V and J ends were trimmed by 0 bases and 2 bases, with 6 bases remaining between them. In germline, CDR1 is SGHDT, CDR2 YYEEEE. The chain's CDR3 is CASSLEGAYNSPLHF. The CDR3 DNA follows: TGTGCCAGCAGCTTGGAGGGAGCCTATAATTCACCCCTCCACTTT.

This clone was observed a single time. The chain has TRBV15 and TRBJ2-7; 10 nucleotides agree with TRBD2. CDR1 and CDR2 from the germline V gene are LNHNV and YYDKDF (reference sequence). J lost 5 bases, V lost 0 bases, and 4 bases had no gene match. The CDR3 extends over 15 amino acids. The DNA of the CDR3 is TGTGCCACCAGCAGAGACGGGACTAGCGCCCACGAGCAGTACTTC. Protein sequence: CATSRDGTSAHEQYF.

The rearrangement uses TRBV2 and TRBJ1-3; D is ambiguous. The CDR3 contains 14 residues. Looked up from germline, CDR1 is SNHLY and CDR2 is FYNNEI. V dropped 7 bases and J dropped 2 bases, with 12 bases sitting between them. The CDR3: CASTGGGAGNTIYF. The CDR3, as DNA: TGTGCCAGCACGGGCGGTGGGGCTGGAAACACCATATATTTT.

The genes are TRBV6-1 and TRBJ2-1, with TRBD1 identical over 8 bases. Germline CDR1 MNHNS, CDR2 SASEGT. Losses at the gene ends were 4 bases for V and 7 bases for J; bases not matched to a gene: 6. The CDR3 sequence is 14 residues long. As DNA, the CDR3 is TGTGCCAGCAGTGGACTCACAGGGGGGAATGAGCAGTTCTTC. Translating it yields CASSGLTGGNEQFF.

The CDR3 sequence: CASSLFGGVRSNQPQHF. The CDR3, as DNA: TGTGCCAGCAGTTTATTCGGGGGGGTCCGTAGCAATCAGCCCCAGCATTTT. The chain recombines TRBV27 with TRBJ1-5; D is perhaps TRBD1 (5 bases). Trimming took off 1 base at V and 0 bases at J, with 13 bases between the two ends. CDR1 is MNHEY, CDR2 SMNVEV, per germline (reference sequence). This CDR3 has 17 residues.

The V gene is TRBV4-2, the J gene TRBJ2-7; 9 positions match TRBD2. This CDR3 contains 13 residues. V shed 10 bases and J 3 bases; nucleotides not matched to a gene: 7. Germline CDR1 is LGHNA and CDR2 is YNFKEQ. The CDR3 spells CATQRGAFYEQYF. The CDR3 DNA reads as TGTGCCACCCAGCGGGGGGCCTTCTACGAGCAGTACTTC.

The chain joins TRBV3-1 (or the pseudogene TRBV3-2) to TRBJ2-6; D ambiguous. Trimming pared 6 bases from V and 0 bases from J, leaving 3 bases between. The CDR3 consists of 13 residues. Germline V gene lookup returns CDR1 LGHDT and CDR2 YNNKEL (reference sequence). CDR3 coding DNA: TGTGCCAGCAGACCCTCTGGGGCCAACGTCCTGACTTTC. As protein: CASRPSGANVLTF.

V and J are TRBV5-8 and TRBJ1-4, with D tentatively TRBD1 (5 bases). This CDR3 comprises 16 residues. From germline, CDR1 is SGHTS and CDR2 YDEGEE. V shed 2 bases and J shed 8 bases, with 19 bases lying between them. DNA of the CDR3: TGTGCCAGCAGCTTATGGGTCCAGGGTCAAGAAGAAAAACTGTTTTTT. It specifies CASSLWVQGQEEKLFF. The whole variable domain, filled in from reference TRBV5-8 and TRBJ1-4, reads EAGVTQSPTHLIKTRGQQATLRCSPISGHTSVYWYQQALGLGLQFLLWYDEGEERNRGNFPPRFSGRQFPNYSSELNVNALELEDSALYLCASSLWVQGQEEKLFFGSGTQLSVL.

The CDR3 protein is CASRLRRQDINYGYTF. The CDR3 DNA follows: TGTGCCAGCAGGCTAAGGCGGCAAGATATAAACTATGGCTACACCTTC. This chain links TRBV2 with TRBJ1-2; D not certain. V gave up 6 bases and J gave up 2 bases, with 19 bases separating them. The CDR3 is 16 residues long. CDR1 and CDR2 (germline): SNHLY, FYNNEI.

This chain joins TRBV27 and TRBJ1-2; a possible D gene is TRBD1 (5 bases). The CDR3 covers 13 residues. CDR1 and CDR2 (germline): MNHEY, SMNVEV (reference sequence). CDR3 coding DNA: TGTACGTCCGGGACCCTCGCGGGCTATGGCTACACCTTC. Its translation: CTSGTLAGYGYTF.

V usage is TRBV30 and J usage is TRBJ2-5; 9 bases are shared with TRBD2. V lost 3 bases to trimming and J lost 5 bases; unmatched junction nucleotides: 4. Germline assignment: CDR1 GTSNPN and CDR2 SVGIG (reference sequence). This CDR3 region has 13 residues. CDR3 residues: CAWSRGLAETQYF. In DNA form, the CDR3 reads TGTGCCTGGAGCCGCGGACTAGCGGAGACCCAGTACTTC.

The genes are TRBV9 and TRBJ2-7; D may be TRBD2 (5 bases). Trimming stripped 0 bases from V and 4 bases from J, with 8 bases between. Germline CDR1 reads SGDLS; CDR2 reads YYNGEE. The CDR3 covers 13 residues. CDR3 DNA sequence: TGTGCCAGCAGCGTAGCTACGGGGTACGAGCAGTACTTC. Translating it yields CASSVATGYEQYF.

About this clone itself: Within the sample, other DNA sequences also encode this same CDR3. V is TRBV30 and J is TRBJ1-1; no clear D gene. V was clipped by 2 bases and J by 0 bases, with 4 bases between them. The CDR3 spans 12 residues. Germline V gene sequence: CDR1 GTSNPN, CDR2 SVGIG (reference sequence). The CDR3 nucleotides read TGTGCCTGGAGTAGAATGAACACTGAAGCTTTCTTT. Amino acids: CAWSRMNTEAFF.

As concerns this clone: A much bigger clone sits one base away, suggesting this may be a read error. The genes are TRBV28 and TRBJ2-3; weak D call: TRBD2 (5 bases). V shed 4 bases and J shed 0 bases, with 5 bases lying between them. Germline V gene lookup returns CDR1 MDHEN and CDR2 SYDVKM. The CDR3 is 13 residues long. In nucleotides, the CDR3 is TGTGCCAGCAGTTGGACTAGCACAGATACGCAGTATTTT. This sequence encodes CASSWTSTDTQYF.

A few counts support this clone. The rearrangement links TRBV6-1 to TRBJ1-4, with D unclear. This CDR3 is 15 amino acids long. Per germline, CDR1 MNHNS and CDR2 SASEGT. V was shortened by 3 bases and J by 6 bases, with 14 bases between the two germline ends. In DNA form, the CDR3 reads TGTGCCAGCAGTGACGTAGACCGTGGAGATGAAAAACTGTTTTTT. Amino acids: CASSDVDRGDEKLFF.

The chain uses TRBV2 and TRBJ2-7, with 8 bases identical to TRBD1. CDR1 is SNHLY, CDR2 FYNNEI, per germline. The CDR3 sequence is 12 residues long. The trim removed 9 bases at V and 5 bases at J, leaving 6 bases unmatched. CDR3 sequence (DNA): TGTGCCAGTCAGGGGGCGTCTAACGAGCAGTACTTC. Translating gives CASQGASNEQYF.